The entry that follows covers one T cell receptor (beta chain) sequence. The antigen it recognizes is unknown. It has no much larger one-base neighbor in the sample; base qualities were not kept. Samples from volunteer blood donors who had recovered from COVID-19 were contributed by a second Seattle source. Each collaborating institution followed its own protocols to collect whole blood in K2EDTA tubes. For TCRbeta analysis, collaborators shipped samples in one of three forms: frozen whole blood, isolated PBMCs, or DNA extracted from either of those sample types. The sample comes from a study of blood T cell repertoires in COVID-19 (TCRdb year 2020). For context, the study as a whole: Samples from collaborators originated in the United States, Italy and Spain and spanned both the acute and convalescent phases of COVID-19. The sample metadata nearly always contained a de-identified subject ID, COVID-19 status, age in years and sex. The samples were drawn from the first 160 participants of the ongoing ImmuneRACE study and from 1,254 subjects provided by 6 global collaborators. The prospective study material was composed of cDNA or gDNA derived from T cells, B-cell-depleted T cells, or PBMCs. Deeply sampled blood TCRbeta repertoires from subjects exposed to, actively infected with, or recovered from COVID-19 were included in the dataset. The repertoires were made available in a free public database intended to serve as a resource for research on the immune response to SARS-CoV-2. Where available, HLA class I and class II types were obtained from metadata supplied by the sample provider rather than from assay-based typing. The research as a whole found: Clinical and demographic metadata were provided uncurated, with the amount varying by source and participant.

The immunoSEQ Assay, a bias-controlled multiplex PCR, was used to amplify TCRbeta CDR3 regions from genomic DNA. As for the authors' bioinformatics: Nucleated cell counts per sample were estimated from amplification of reference gene primers within the assay. To quantify the absolute abundance of each unique TCRbeta CDR3 rearrangement, sequence reads were collapsed and filtered. For each sample, productive Simpson clonality was calculated as the square root of Simpson's diversity index across productive rearrangements. TCRdb carries this immuneACCESS record with in-frame sequences only. Its versions omit some clonotypes, under half of them owing to an unresolved V gene in the studies checked, with the rest unexplained. That table is the source of V, J and clone size, and D and trimming were worked out from the DNA. For this sample the table gives fewer than 200,000 clones, of which approximately 85% were detected only once. The ten largest clonotypes hold about 1.2% of the sample.

The sequence came from a man aged 55 to 70 who had recovered from COVID-19. Sample: peripheral blood.

The CDR3: CASSSSQGGYTEAFF. The nucleotide sequence reads TGCGCCAGCAGCTCCTCACAGGGAGGGTACACTGAAGCTTTCTTT. The rearrangement joined TRBV5-1 to TRBJ1-1; TRBD1 is a weak D gene call, 6 bases matching. Taken from cysteine to phenylalanine, the CDR3 has 15 residues. CDR3 DNA only is kept here, 45 bases in frame from base 1. CDR1 and CDR2, looked up from the germline V gene, are SGHRS and YFSETQ. V is clipped by 3 bases and J by 3 bases, and the sequence between their germline boundaries is 15 bases long.